Following are 21 T cell receptor beta chains from one sample sequenced in a study of tumor-infiltrating lymphocytes in oesophageal squamous cell carcinoma. TCRdb fed the PCR reads into MiXCR, producing one record per CDR3 protein. The sample has around 20,000 distinct CDR3 sequences, around 44% seen once. Sequencing was performed on esophageal tumor tissue. The receptors originated from a male donor with esophageal squamous cell carcinoma.

In DNA, the CDR3 is TGTGCCAGCTCACCTGGACAGGGGGCTCTGCATGAGCAGTACTTC. Its protein is CASSPGQGALHEQYF. The chain couples TRBV18 to TRBJ2-1; 11 bases match TRBD1. The DNA matches TRBJ2-7 better at its end, which makes the J call doubtful. The CDR3 consists of 15 residues. Looked up from germline, CDR1 is KGHSH and CDR2 is LQKENI.

With respect to this clonotype: Lacking the conserved final phenylalanine or tryptophan, this CDR3 likely reflects a read error. No DNA is shown, since the ends of the CDR3 on it are uncertain; the CDR3 is the one TCRdb lists. The chain combines TRBV7-3 with TRBJ2-1; the table's D gene call, TRBD1, was not cross checked with the DNA. Counting both end residues, the CDR3 totals 19 amino acids. Germline V gene lookup returns CDR1 SGHTA and CDR2 FQGTGA. CDR3 in amino acids: CASSLRSTGLSEDGYTFGS.

The J gene is TRBJ1-2, the V gene TRBV20-1, with 7 bases fitting TRBD1. The CDR3 loop spans 14 amino acids. V shed 0 bases, J shed 4 bases, and the junction held 5 bases outside the gene matches. CDR1 and CDR2 from the germline V gene are DFQATT and SNEGSKA (reference sequence). This CDR3 reads CSARDLRDSYGYTF. The CDR3 DNA follows: TGCAGTGCTAGAGATCTCCGGGACAGCTATGGCTACACCTTC.

V is TRBV6-1 and J is TRBJ1-5; TRBD1 is a possible D gene (5 bases). V lost 4 bases and J lost 3, with 10 bases in between. This CDR3 comprises 14 residues. Germline V gene lookup returns CDR1 MNHNS and CDR2 SASEGT. The CDR3 here is CASSVGQTNQPQHF. The CDR3 DNA is TGTGCCAGCAGTGTGGGGCAGACCAATCAGCCCCAGCATTTT.

Worth noting for this clonotype: The CDR3 carries no conserved terminal phenylalanine or tryptophan, so it likely arises from a read error. No DNA is shown, since the ends of the CDR3 on it are uncertain; the CDR3 is the one TCRdb lists. This sequence joins TRBV11-2 and TRBJ2-7; TRBD2, the table's D call, was not compared with the DNA. The CDR3 numbers 15 amino acids, ends counted. CDR1 is SGHAT and CDR2 is FQNNGV in the germline V gene. This CDR3 reads CASSYGTQAEQYFGN.

This clonotype occurred a few times. The V gene is TRBV5-6, the J gene TRBJ2-1; tentatively, D is TRBD1 or TRBD2 (5 bases each). Germline V lookup: CDR1 SGHDT, CDR2 YYEEEE. V gave up 3 bases and J gave up 9 bases, with 13 bases separating them. This CDR3 comprises 13 residues. This chain's CDR3 is CASSWGRTGEQFF. DNA of the CDR3: TGTGCCAGCAGCTGGGGACGAACAGGTGAGCAGTTCTTC.

As for this clonotype: Just one base apart from a much larger clone, this may be a read error. The chain couples TRBV20-1 to TRBJ2-7; weak D call: TRBD2 (5 bases). V lost 0 bases and J 7 bases, leaving 13 bases between the germline ends. Germline loops: CDR1 DFQATT, CDR2 SNEGSKA (reference sequence). CDR3 length equals 13 residues. The CDR3: CSARDGEGGEQYF. The CDR3 DNA reads TGCAGTGCTAGAGATGGCGAAGGCGGGGAGCAGTACTTC.

This clonotype was seen ten or more times. The genes are TRBV28 and TRBJ1-1; perhaps TRBD1 as D (6 bases). Deletions cut 6 bases from V and 4 bases from J, with 15 bases between. This CDR3 has 14 amino acids. From germline, CDR1 is MDHEN and CDR2 SYDVKM. CDR3: CASSQTGQRTEAFF. CDR3 DNA: TGTGCCAGCAGCCAAACTGGACAGCGCACTGAAGCTTTCTTT.

The chain combines TRBV12-3 or TRBV12-4 with TRBJ2-3, with 13 bases identical to TRBD2. V gave up 5 bases and J gave up 14 bases; unmatched junction bases: 19. CDR3 length equals 17 residues. CDR3 amino acids: CASSRTSGGTNTGELYF. DNA of the CDR3: TGTGCCAGCAGTCGGACTAGCGGGGGTACGAACACCGGGGAGCTGTATTTT.

This clonotype is medium-sized (0.01 to 0.1%) by share. Here the CDR3 DNA reads TGTGCCAGCAGCGTGTCACTAGCGGTAAGCACAGATACGCAGTATTTT. It encodes CASSVSLAVSTDTQYF. The chain carries TRBV9 and TRBJ2-3, with 8 bases matching TRBD2. The germline gives CDR1 SGDLS, CDR2 YYNGEE. The CDR3 is 16 residues long. V gave up 2 bases and J gave up 0 bases; unmatched junction bases: 5.

This clonotype has just a few counts. CDR3 bases: TGTGCCAGCAGGATAGCTGAGCCCCAGCATTTT. As protein: CASRIAEPQHF. The chain employs TRBV2 and TRBJ1-5; no clear D. CDR1 and CDR2 (germline): SNHLY, FYNNEI. Trimming took off 6 bases at V and 8 bases at J, with 8 bases between the two ends. The CDR3 contains 11 residues.

The CDR3 sequence: CASSLRRSYSNQPQHF. CDR3 DNA sequence: TGTGCCAGCAGCTTAAGACGTTCTTATAGCAATCAGCCCCAGCATTTT. The rearrangement uses TRBV7-8 and TRBJ1-5; D uncertain. The CDR3 extends over 16 amino acids. Per the germline V gene, CDR1 is SGHVS and CDR2 is FQNEAQ. With 2 bases removed from V and 0 bases from J, the gap between germline ends came to 11 bases. Full variable domain (outside the CDR3, taken from reference TRBV7-8 and TRBJ1-5): GAGVSQSPRYKVAKRGQDVALRCDPISGHVSLFWYQQALGQGPEFLTYFQNEAQLDKSGLPSDRFFAERPEGSVSTLKIQRTQQEDSAVYLCASSLRRSYSNQPQHFGDGTRLSIL.

This chain links TRBV30 with TRBJ1-2; TRBD1 matches 7 bases. Per the germline V gene, CDR1 is GTSNPN and CDR2 is SVGIG (reference sequence). The CDR3 spans 14 residues. V lost 4 bases to trimming and J lost 3 bases; unmatched junction nucleotides: 8. In nucleotides, the CDR3 is TGTGCCTGGACTAAAACCGGGACAGACTATGGCTACACCTTC. It translates to CAWTKTGTDYGYTF.

By share, this clonotype ranks as medium-sized. This sequence joins TRBV7-9 and TRBJ2-7; D remains ambiguous. CDR1 is SEHNR, CDR2 FQNEAQ, per germline (reference sequence). Trimming left V 3 bases short and J 2 bases short, with 5 bases between. This CDR3 contains 12 residues. CDR3 amino acids: CASSFKAYEQYF. CDR3 nucleotides: TGTGCCAGCAGCTTTAAAGCCTACGAGCAGTACTTC.

This clonotype was seen ten or more times. The chain employs TRBV19 and TRBJ1-4; D is unclear. The ends were cut back, 3 bases at V and 8 bases at J, with 22 bases in the middle. Looked up from germline, CDR1 is LNHDA and CDR2 is SQIVND (reference sequence). There are 17 residues in the CDR3. The CDR3 DNA reads TGTGCCAGTAGTATTGCGATTACCTTCTCCCTGGGGGAAAAACTGTTTTTT. It translates to CASSIAITFSLGEKLFF.

This clonotype was detected only a few times. The chain recombines TRBV7-2 with TRBJ2-5; no clear D. The closer fit of TRBJ2-7 to the DNA end suggests the J call may be wrong. Per germline, CDR1 SGHTA and CDR2 FQGNSA. CDR3 length: 12 residues. CDR3 loop: CASSLDPLEQYF. Written as DNA, the CDR3 is TGTGCCAGCAGCTTAGACCCCCTCGAGCAGTACTTC.

In the case of this clonotype: It may be a read error: a sequence one base away is much more abundant. V gene TRBV24-1 combines with J gene TRBJ1-4; no reliable D call. V lost 4 bases and J 16 bases, leaving 24 bases between the germline ends. Germline CDR1 reads KGHDR; CDR2 reads SFDVKD. This CDR3 contains 15 residues. CDR3 residues: CATSDSDGGTDTQFF. CDR3 nucleotides: TGTGCCACCAGTGACTCTGACGGAGGCACAGATACGCAGTTTTTT.

The chain joins TRBV5-1 to TRBJ2-5, with D possibly TRBD2 on 6 matching bases. In germline, CDR1 is SGHRS, CDR2 YFSETQ. CDR3 size: 14 residues. The V gene lost 9 bases and the J gene lost 5 bases, with 20 bases spanning the gap. In DNA form, the CDR3 reads TGCGCCAACCAACCCGTCGGGGGATCGGAGACCCAGTACTTC. Its protein product is CANQPVGGSETQYF.

The V and J genes are TRBV7-2 and TRBJ2-1; D is unresolved. TRBJ2-5 explains the end of the DNA better; the J call may be wrong. CDR1 is SGHTA and CDR2 is FQGNSA in the germline V gene. The CDR3 runs 16 residues. The CDR3 region is CASSPRLAGIEETQYF. CDR3 DNA sequence: TGTGCCAGCAGCCCCCGATTAGCTGGCATTGAAGAGACCCAGTACTTC.

This clonotype was found once. A read error may be the cause here, since a much bigger clone is one base away. The chain is built from TRBV5-8 and TRBJ1-2; a possible D gene is TRBD1 (5 bases). CDR1 and CDR2 (germline): SGHTS, YDEGEE. The CDR3 has 18 amino acids. CDR3 nucleotides: TGTGCCAGAAGCTTGTTTGTCAGGGTTCCTAGACTGACCTATGGCTACACCTTC. This codes for CARSLFVRVPRLTYGYTF.

This clonotype turned up a few times. At one boundary the junction diverges from the germline segment, which might be a read error. The CDR3 DNA is TGTGCCAGCAGCATAGCGGGAGACGAGCAGTACTTC. Encoded protein: CASSIAGDEQYF. The chain carries TRBV7-8 and TRBJ2-1; 9 nucleotides match TRBD2. The J call may be in error: the DNA end matches TRBJ2-7 better. The V gene's germline CDR1 is SGHVS and CDR2 FQNEAQ. There are 12 residues in the CDR3.